Listed below are T cell receptor beta chains from one sample, sequenced in a study of T cells in Graves' hyperthyroidism and ophthalmopathy. TCRdb redid the calling of the multiplex PCR reads with MiXCR, one entry per CDR3 protein. The sample shows about half a million distinct CDR3 sequences, just under 20% of them seen only once. Sequencing used blood. The origin of the receptors is a man aged 35 to 55 with Graves' ophthalmopathy. CDR3s include the opening cysteine and the closing phenylalanine or tryptophan. Fields, in order: clone size, V gene, J gene, D gene, CDR3 protein, CDR3 DNA. The D gene is left open where the match is weak. The size field is filled for only some rows; it gives once, few, many or a size class.

clone_size: .; v_call: TRBV19; j_call: TRBJ2-5; d_call: .; cdr3_aa: CASSIGGRGETQYF; cdr3_nt: TGTGCCAGTAGTATAGGGGGCCGTGGAGAGACCCAGTACTTC
clone_size: few; v_call: TRBV9; j_call: TRBJ2-3; d_call: .; cdr3_aa: CASSASSRSADTQYF; cdr3_nt: TGTGCCAGCAGCGCCTCTAGCCGAAGCGCAGATACGCAGTATTTT
clone_size: .; v_call: TRBV15; j_call: TRBJ2-2; d_call: .; cdr3_aa: CATSRDQGAPNTGELFF; cdr3_nt: TGTGCCACCAGCAGAGATCAAGGGGCCCCGAACACCGGGGAGCTGTTTTTT
clone_size: many; v_call: TRBV28; j_call: TRBJ1-2; d_call: TRBD1; cdr3_aa: CASSSWTGGGYTF; cdr3_nt: TGTGCCAGCAGTTCCTGGACAGGGGGCGGCTACACCTTC
clone_size: .; v_call: TRBV29-1; j_call: TRBJ2-1; d_call: .; cdr3_aa: CSVETGTSSYNEQFF; cdr3_nt: TGCAGCGTTGAAACTGGCACGAGCTCCTACAATGAGCAGTTCTTC
clone_size: many; v_call: TRBV28; j_call: TRBJ2-7; d_call: .; cdr3_aa: CASSWAGTSYEQYF; cdr3_nt: TGTGCCAGCAGTTGGGCAGGCACCTCCTACGAGCAGTACTTC
clone_size: once; v_call: TRBV9; j_call: TRBJ1-3; d_call: .; cdr3_aa: CASSDQAPGITGNTIYF; cdr3_nt: TGTGCCAGCAGCGACCAGGCCCCAGGCATTACTGGAAACACCATATATTTT
clone_size: few; v_call: TRBV7-9; j_call: TRBJ1-4; d_call: .; cdr3_aa: CASSPRRGGTPTNEKLFF; cdr3_nt: TGTGCCAGCAGCCCCAGGAGGGGGGGAACTCCAACTAATGAAAAACTGTTTTTT
clone_size: .; v_call: TRBV4-1; j_call: TRBJ2-7; d_call: .; cdr3_aa: CASSHFAEDAYEQYF; cdr3_nt: TGCGCCAGCAGCCACTTCGCGGAGGATGCCTACGAGCAGTACTTC
clone_size: .; v_call: TRBV20-1; j_call: TRBJ1-1; d_call: .; cdr3_aa: CSASGPMNTEAFF; cdr3_nt: TGCAGTGCTAGTGGACCGATGAACACTGAAGCTTTCTTT
clone_size: .; v_call: TRBV20-1; j_call: TRBJ2-1; d_call: TRBD2; cdr3_aa: CSARDPVRGLVNEQFF; cdr3_nt: TGCAGTGCTAGAGATCCGGTAAGGGGACTAGTCAATGAGCAGTTCTTC
clone_size: .; v_call: TRBV7-9; j_call: TRBJ1-1; d_call: .; cdr3_aa: CASKVGAVDTEAFF; cdr3_nt: TGTGCCAGCAAGGTGGGGGCCGTGGACACTGAAGCTTTCTTT
clone_size: many; v_call: TRBV7-9; j_call: TRBJ1-1; d_call: .; cdr3_aa: CASSFRALRGTEAFF; cdr3_nt: TGTGCCAGCAGCTTTAGGGCCCTCAGAGGCACTGAAGCTTTCTTT
clone_size: .; v_call: TRBV6-1; j_call: TRBJ2-1; d_call: TRBD1; cdr3_aa: CASSNPPQPGQLF; cdr3_nt: TGTGCCAGCAGCAACCCTCCTCAACCGGGACAGCTCTTC
clone_size: .; v_call: TRBV6-1; j_call: TRBJ2-7; d_call: .; cdr3_aa: CASSESVFRYEQYF; cdr3_nt: TGTGCCAGCAGTGAGTCCGTCTTTCGCTACGAGCAGTACTTC
clone_size: .; v_call: TRBV10-3; j_call: TRBJ2-7; d_call: TRBD2; cdr3_aa: CAISTSGRPSEQYF; cdr3_nt: TGTGCCATCAGCACTAGCGGGAGACCCTCAGAGCAGTACTTC
clone_size: .; v_call: TRBV7-3; j_call: TRBJ1-2; d_call: .; cdr3_aa: CASSMDSQPIYGYTF; cdr3_nt: TGTGCCAGCAGCATGGACAGTCAGCCAATCTATGGCTACACCTTC
clone_size: few; v_call: TRBV7-6; j_call: TRBJ1-1; d_call: TRBD1; cdr3_aa: CASSRMAGGNTEAFF; cdr3_nt: TGTGCCAGCAGCCGCATGGCAGGGGGCAACACTGAAGCTTTCTTT
clone_size: few; v_call: TRBV20-1; j_call: TRBJ1-1; d_call: .; cdr3_aa: CSASSARAGGVNTEAFF; cdr3_nt: TGCAGTGCCAGTAGTGCCAGGGCCGGGGGAGTGAACACTGAAGCTTTCTTT
clone_size: .; v_call: TRBV5-6; j_call: TRBJ2-7; d_call: .; cdr3_aa: CASSLPGPYEQYF; cdr3_nt: TGTGCCAGCAGCTTGCCAGGCCCCTACGAGCAGTACTTC
clone_size: many; v_call: TRBV18; j_call: TRBJ2-1; d_call: .; cdr3_aa: CASSPVQDNEQFF; cdr3_nt: TGTGCCAGCTCACCAGTCCAGGACAATGAGCAGTTCTTC
clone_size: many; v_call: TRBV7-3; j_call: TRBJ2-1; d_call: .; cdr3_aa: CASSSRVGSSYNEQFF; cdr3_nt: TGTGCCAGCAGCTCCCGAGTGGGTAGCTCCTACAATGAGCAGTTCTTC
clone_size: many; v_call: TRBV12-3/TRBV12-4; j_call: TRBJ1-2; d_call: .; cdr3_aa: CASSSSKSGYTF; cdr3_nt: TGTGCCAGCAGTTCGTCGAAAAGCGGCTACACCTTC
clone_size: few; v_call: TRBV5-1; j_call: TRBJ2-1; d_call: .; cdr3_aa: CASSPRMDSSYNEQFF; cdr3_nt: TGCGCCAGTAGTCCTCGAATGGATAGCTCCTACAATGAGCAGTTCTTC
clone_size: many; v_call: TRBV28; j_call: TRBJ2-7; d_call: .; cdr3_aa: CASSPRFYEQYF; cdr3_nt: TGTGCCAGCAGCCCCCGATTCTACGAGCAGTACTTC
clone_size: few; v_call: TRBV28; j_call: TRBJ2-7; d_call: .; cdr3_aa: CASSLNGRYEQYF; cdr3_nt: TGTGCCAGCAGTTTAAACGGACGCTACGAGCAGTACTTC
clone_size: many; v_call: TRBV7-3; j_call: TRBJ2-2; d_call: .; cdr3_aa: CASSLSDPAGELFF; cdr3_nt: TGTGCCAGCAGCTTGTCTGATCCGGCCGGGGAGCTGTTTTTT
clone_size: .; v_call: TRBV11-2; j_call: TRBJ2-7; d_call: TRBD1; cdr3_aa: CASSRTDQGAREQYF; cdr3_nt: TGTGCCAGCAGCAGGACGGACCAGGGGGCGAGGGAGCAGTACTTC
clone_size: many; v_call: TRBV20-1; j_call: TRBJ2-7; d_call: .; cdr3_aa: CSARGRRRVYEQYF; cdr3_nt: TGCAGTGCTAGAGGTAGAAGGAGAGTCTACGAGCAGTACTTC
clone_size: few; v_call: TRBV6-1; j_call: TRBJ2-1; d_call: TRBD2; cdr3_aa: CASRTSGGFNEQFF; cdr3_nt: TGTGCCAGCCGCACTAGCGGGGGTTTCAATGAGCAGTTCTTC
clone_size: many; v_call: TRBV7-3; j_call: TRBJ2-1; d_call: TRBD2; cdr3_aa: CASSPGLAVYNEQFF; cdr3_nt: TGTGCCAGCAGCCCCGGACTAGCGGTCTACAATGAGCAGTTCTTC
clone_size: .; v_call: TRBV11-2; j_call: TRBJ2-1; d_call: TRBD2; cdr3_aa: CASSSGGTSGRGHEQFF; cdr3_nt: TGTGCCAGCAGCTCCGGCGGGACTAGCGGGAGAGGGCATGAGCAGTTCTTC
clone_size: many; v_call: TRBV2; j_call: TRBJ1-1; d_call: .; cdr3_aa: CASKGSPTTNTEAFF; cdr3_nt: TGTGCCAGCAAAGGGTCCCCAACTACGAACACTGAAGCTTTCTTT
clone_size: few; v_call: TRBV6-5; j_call: TRBJ2-7; d_call: TRBD1; cdr3_aa: CASSYSAGGGYEQYF; cdr3_nt: TGTGCCAGCAGTTACTCAGCAGGGGGCGGTTACGAGCAGTACTTC
clone_size: few; v_call: TRBV9; j_call: TRBJ1-4; d_call: .; cdr3_aa: CASSSGQWFGSTNEKLFF; cdr3_nt: TGTGCCAGCAGCTCGGGACAATGGTTCGGATCAACTAATGAAAAACTGTTTTTT
clone_size: many; v_call: TRBV3-1; j_call: TRBJ2-7; d_call: TRBD2; cdr3_aa: CASSPSTSGRTSSYEQYF; cdr3_nt: TGTGCCAGCAGCCCGTCGACTAGCGGGAGGACCAGCTCCTACGAGCAGTACTTC
clone_size: few; v_call: TRBV7-9; j_call: TRBJ1-4; d_call: .; cdr3_aa: CASSLGASFNEKLFF; cdr3_nt: TGTGCCAGCAGCTTAGGCGCCAGCTTTAATGAAAAACTGTTTTTT
clone_size: many; v_call: TRBV30; j_call: TRBJ1-2; d_call: TRBD1; cdr3_aa: CAWSRRGRGYTF; cdr3_nt: TGTGCCTGGAGTCGCAGGGGGCGGGGCTACACCTTC
clone_size: .; v_call: TRBV20-1; j_call: TRBJ1-3; d_call: .; cdr3_aa: CSATLPQGTGNTIYF; cdr3_nt: TGCAGTGCTACCCTACCACAGGGAACTGGAAACACCATATATTTT
clone_size: .; v_call: TRBV9; j_call: TRBJ2-5; d_call: .; cdr3_aa: CASSAYGIQETQYF; cdr3_nt: TGTGCCAGCAGCGCTTACGGGATCCAAGAGACCCAGTACTTC
clone_size: few; v_call: TRBV7-2; j_call: TRBJ1-3; d_call: .; cdr3_aa: CASSLGGAGSRNTIYF; cdr3_nt: TGTGCCAGCAGCTTAGGGGGGGCAGGGTCTAGAAACACCATATATTTT
clone_size: many; v_call: TRBV11-2; j_call: TRBJ2-1; d_call: .; cdr3_aa: CASSLAGARGYEQFF; cdr3_nt: TGTGCCAGCAGCTTAGCTGGCGCCCGGGGGTATGAGCAGTTCTTC
clone_size: few; v_call: TRBV6-1; j_call: TRBJ2-3; d_call: .; cdr3_aa: CASSPLGYTQYF; cdr3_nt: TGTGCCAGCAGCCCCCTAGGGTATACGCAGTATTTT
clone_size: few; v_call: TRBV5-1; j_call: TRBJ2-5; d_call: TRBD2; cdr3_aa: CASSLELVGLALQETQYF; cdr3_nt: TGCGCCAGCAGCTTGGAGTTGGTCGGACTAGCGCTCCAAGAGACCCAGTACTTC
clone_size: .; v_call: TRBV2; j_call: TRBJ2-1; d_call: TRBD2; cdr3_aa: CASSLTSGASNEQFF; cdr3_nt: TGTGCCAGCAGCCTGACTAGCGGGGCGTCTAATGAGCAGTTCTTC
clone_size: .; v_call: TRBV5-5; j_call: TRBJ1-2; d_call: .; cdr3_aa: CASRGDGGGLYGYTF; cdr3_nt: TGTGCCAGCAGGGGGGACGGAGGAGGGCTCTATGGCTACACCTTC
clone_size: .; v_call: TRBV5-1; j_call: TRBJ2-1; d_call: TRBD2; cdr3_aa: CASSVRLAGGGEQFF; cdr3_nt: TGCGCCAGCAGCGTCAGACTAGCGGGAGGGGGCGAGCAGTTCTTC
clone_size: .; v_call: TRBV6-5; j_call: TRBJ2-5; d_call: TRBD1; cdr3_aa: CTSSTRTGQEITQYF; cdr3_nt: TGTACCAGCAGTACTAGGACAGGACAAGAGATTACCCAGTACTTC